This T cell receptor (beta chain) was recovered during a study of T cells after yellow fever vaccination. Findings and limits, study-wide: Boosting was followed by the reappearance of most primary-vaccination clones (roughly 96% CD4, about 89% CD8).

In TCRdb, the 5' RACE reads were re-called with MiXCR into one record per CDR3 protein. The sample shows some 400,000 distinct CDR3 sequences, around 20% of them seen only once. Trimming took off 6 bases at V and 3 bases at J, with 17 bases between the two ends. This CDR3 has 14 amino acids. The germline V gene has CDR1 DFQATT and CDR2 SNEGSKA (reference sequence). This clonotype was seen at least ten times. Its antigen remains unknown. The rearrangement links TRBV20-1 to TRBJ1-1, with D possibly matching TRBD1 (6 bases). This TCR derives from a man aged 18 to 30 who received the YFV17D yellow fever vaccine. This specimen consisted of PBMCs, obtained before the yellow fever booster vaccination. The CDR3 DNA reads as TGCAGTGCCCCCGCAGCGCCAGGGGACACTGAAGCTTTCTTT. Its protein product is CSAPAAPGDTEAFF.